This entry lists 24 T cell receptor beta chains sequenced from one sample in a study of T-cell memory formation after mild COVID-19. TCRdb recomputed calls from the 5' RACE reads with MiXCR, one row per CDR3 protein. There are around 500,000 distinct CDR3 sequences in the sample; roughly 20% occur only once, and about 12% lies in the top ten. Sequencing input: PBMCs or a T cell subset sorted from them (not recorded which). These receptors came from an adult woman who had mild COVID-19 (a few samples of this study predate the infection). Cell type and time point are not known.

The V call is TRBV5-1, the J call TRBJ2-5; D is perhaps TRBD1 or TRBD2 (6 bases each). Looked up from germline, CDR1 is SGHRS and CDR2 is YFSETQ. There are 16 residues in the CDR3. Trimming removed 0 bases from V and 1 base from J, with 13 bases in between. CDR3 amino acids: CASSLVPGALQETQYF. The CDR3 DNA follows: TGCGCCAGCAGCTTGGTTCCGGGGGCCCTCCAAGAGACCCAGTACTTC. The variable domain in full, completed from reference TRBV5-1 and TRBJ2-5, reads KAGVTQTPRYLIKTRGQQVTLSCSPISGHRSVSWYQQTPGQGLQFLFEYFSETQRNKGNFPGRFSGRQFSNSRSEMNVSTLELGDSALYLCASSLVPGALQETQYFGPGTRLLVL.

This clonotype was seen a few times. This rearrangement joins TRBV24-1 to TRBJ1-5; 10 nucleotides agree with TRBD1. The V gene end was trimmed by 4 bases and the J gene end by 6 bases; junction bases not matched to a gene: 5. The V gene's germline CDR1 is KGHDR and CDR2 SFDVKD. The CDR3 consists of 15 residues. The CDR3 reads CATSDAGTGVQPQHF. The CDR3 nucleotides are TGTGCCACCAGTGACGCGGGGACAGGGGTTCAGCCCCAGCATTTT.

This clonotype has a handful of counts. The chain has TRBV9 and TRBJ2-1; TRBD2 matches 11 bases. J lost 5 bases, V lost 2 bases, and 3 bases had no gene match. CDR1 is SGDLS and CDR2 is YYNGEE in the germline V gene. The CDR3 is 15 residues long. The CDR3: CASSVTSGTDNEQFF. In DNA form, the CDR3 reads TGTGCCAGCAGCGTGACTAGCGGGACCGACAATGAGCAGTTCTTC.

This clonotype was seen only a few times. The V gene is TRBV5-6, the J gene TRBJ2-5; 7 positions agree with TRBD1. The CDR3 is 14 amino acids. The germline V gene encodes CDR1 SGHDT and CDR2 YYEEEE. V gave up 6 bases and J gave up 2 bases; unmatched junction bases: 7. DNA of the CDR3: TGTGCCAGCATCCCGACGGGACAGCAAGAGACCCAGTACTTC. Translating it yields CASIPTGQQETQYF.

Notes on this clonotype: The germline gene is not matched at one end of the junction; a read error may be the cause. The chain recombines TRBV27 with TRBJ2-7; D unresolved. This CDR3 is built from 16 residues. Germline V CDR1 and CDR2: MNHEY, SMNVEV (reference sequence). The CDR3 loop reads CSSSSPPGVSGGEQYF. The CDR3 DNA is TGTTCCAGCAGTTCCCCCCCCGGCGTTAGTGGCGGCGAGCAGTACTTC.

The table lists this clonotype with a few counts. The CDR3 reads CASSFNRGETQYF. The CDR3 DNA sequence: TGCGCCAGCAGCTTCAACAGGGGAGAGACCCAGTACTTC. The chain combines TRBV5-1 with TRBJ2-5, with 7 bases identical to TRBD1. CDR3 length: 13 amino acids. CDR1 and CDR2 from the germline V gene are SGHRS and YFSETQ. V trimming: 2 bases; J trimming: 4 bases; junction bases outside the gene matches: 2. Based on the CDR3 plus reference TRBV5-1 and TRBJ2-5, the full variable domain is KAGVTQTPRYLIKTRGQQVTLSCSPISGHRSVSWYQQTPGQGLQFLFEYFSETQRNKGNFPGRFSGRQFSNSRSEMNVSTLELGDSALYLCASSFNRGETQYFGPGTRLLVL.

The rearrangement uses TRBV7-9 and TRBJ1-2, with a possible D match to TRBD1 (6 bases). The CDR3 totals 16 residues. The germline V and J ends were trimmed by 5 bases and 4 bases, with 20 bases remaining between them. Germline V gene lookup returns CDR1 SEHNR and CDR2 FQNEAQ (reference sequence). The chain's CDR3 is CASSTEAGAKFYGYTF. The CDR3, as DNA: TGTGCCAGCAGCACAGAGGCGGGGGCTAAGTTCTATGGCTACACCTTC.

The gene calls are TRBV5-8 and TRBJ2-7, with 11 bases that match TRBD1. Germline CDR1 SGHTS, CDR2 YDEGEE. Trimming cost V 6 bases and J 0 bases; bases outside gene matches: 11. The length of the CDR3 is 17 residues. This chain's CDR3 is CASNRGQGAISSYEQYF. The CDR3 DNA reads TGTGCCAGCAACCGAGGACAGGGGGCTATCAGCTCCTACGAGCAGTACTTC.

The J gene is TRBJ2-1, the V gene TRBV12-3 or TRBV12-4; D possibly corresponds to TRBD2 (5 bases). The CDR3 has 17 residues. With 6 bases removed from V and 4 bases from J, the gap between germline ends came to 22 bases. The CDR3 DNA reads as TGTGCCAGCAGCCTAGTGACCCAAGGAGGACCATACAATGAGCAGTTCTTC. The encoded protein is CASSLVTQGGPYNEQFF.

This chain links TRBV12-3 or TRBV12-4 with TRBJ1-5, with 9 bases matching TRBD1. V lost 7 bases, J lost 3 bases, and 7 bases stayed unmatched. This CDR3 is built from 15 residues. CDR3 residues: CASMGQGRVNQPQHF. The CDR3 DNA reads TGTGCCAGCATGGGACAGGGAAGGGTCAATCAGCCCCAGCATTTT.

The chain couples TRBV20-1 to TRBJ2-3; TRBD2 matches at 8 bases. The CDR3 has 17 residues. Germline lookup yields CDR1 DFQATT and CDR2 SNEGSKA (reference sequence). V dropped 6 bases and J dropped 2; count of bases not matched to a gene: 16. Here the CDR3 DNA reads TGCAGTGCCAACCCGCGGGGGGACCTAGCCCACACAGATACGCAGTATTTT. It encodes CSANPRGDLAHTDTQYF.

This clonotype has only a few counts. The chain recombines TRBV7-9 with TRBJ2-7; the D gene could be TRBD1 or TRBD2 (5 bases each). This CDR3 spans 12 amino acids. Germline CDR1 SEHNR, CDR2 FQNEAQ (reference sequence). Trimming left V 5 bases short and J 6 bases short, with 11 bases between. The CDR3 nucleotides read TGTGCCAGCAGCCGCAGAGGGGTCGAGCAGTACTTC. It translates to CASSRRGVEQYF.

This clonotype was seen more than once but under ten times. The chain has TRBV12-3 or TRBV12-4 and TRBJ2-1; 7 nucleotides align to TRBD2. CDR3 length equals 16 residues. V was pared by 2 bases and J by 4 bases, with 8 bases of the junction left unmatched. The CDR3 DNA reads TGTGCCAGCAGTTTAAGTGCGGGGGACCTATACAATGAGCAGTTCTTC. Its protein is CASSLSAGDLYNEQFF.

This clonotype appeared a few times. This rearrangement joins TRBV19 to TRBJ1-2, with TRBD1 matching 9 bases. Germline V gene data show CDR1 as LNHDA and CDR2 as SQIVND (reference sequence). The junction had 9 bases not matched to a gene; V was cut back by 4 bases and J by 6 bases. The CDR3 sequence is 15 residues long. This CDR3 is CASSTGQGLNDGYTF. The CDR3 nucleotides read TGTGCCAGTAGTACTGGACAGGGGTTAAACGATGGCTACACCTTC.

This clonotype was observed many times. CDR3 in amino acids: CASSQDWSSLNTEAFF. Here the CDR3 DNA reads TGTGCCAGCAGCCAAGATTGGTCAAGCCTAAACACTGAAGCTTTCTTT. This chain links TRBV4-2 with TRBJ1-1; no definite D call. CDR3 size: 16 residues. Germline V CDR1 and CDR2: LGHNA, YNFKEQ. Trimming removed 0 bases at V and 2 bases at J, with 13 bases between.

This rearrangement joins TRBV4-1 to TRBJ2-5; weak D call: TRBD1 (5 bases). The CDR3 sequence is 13 residues long. V lost 3 bases and J 2 bases, leaving 7 bases between the germline ends. CDR1 MGHRA and CDR2 YSYEKL come from the germline V gene. CDR3 in amino acids: CASSQYRQETQYF. The CDR3 nucleotides read TGCGCCAGCAGCCAGTACAGGCAAGAGACCCAGTACTTC.

V usage is TRBV20-1 and J usage is TRBJ2-5, with 10 nucleotides matching TRBD1. Germline V gene sequence: CDR1 DFQATT, CDR2 SNEGSKA (reference sequence). The length of the CDR3 is 13 residues. The V segment lost 5 bases and the J segment 4 bases; nucleotides outside the gene matches: 4. The CDR3 DNA reads TGCAGTGCTCCACGACAGGGGGCAGAGACCCAGTACTTC. It translates to CSAPRQGAETQYF.

V gene TRBV5-1 combines with J gene TRBJ2-5; TRBD1 aligns across 7 bases. Germline CDR1 reads SGHRS; CDR2 reads YFSETQ. The length of the CDR3 is 15 residues. Trimming cost V 0 bases and J 5 bases; bases outside gene matches: 7. DNA for the CDR3: TGCGCCAGCAGCTTGGGACAGGGAAAAAGGGAGACCCAGTACTTC. Translating it yields CASSLGQGKRETQYF.

This clonotype was counted a few times. CDR3 DNA sequence: TGTGCCAGCAGCTTAGGGGACAGGGACATGGAGACCCAGTACTTC. Protein: CASSLGDRDMETQYF. The J gene is TRBJ2-5, the V gene TRBV7-2, with TRBD1 matching over 9 bases. Germline lookup yields CDR1 SGHTA and CDR2 FQGNSA. The CDR3 spans 15 residues. V shed 1 base, J shed 5 bases, and the junction held 5 bases outside the gene matches.

The gene calls are TRBV25-1 and TRBJ2-2; possibly TRBD2 for D (5 bases). V was clipped by 6 bases and J by 5 bases, with 10 bases between them. The CDR3 has 13 amino acids. Germline CDR1 is MGHDK and CDR2 is SYGVNS. In DNA, the CDR3 is TGTGCCAGCAGCGTGTGGAGGACCGGGGAGCTGTTTTTT. Translating gives CASSVWRTGELFF.

This clonotype was observed at least ten times. The V call is TRBV5-1, the J call TRBJ2-7, with D perhaps matching TRBD1 (5 bases). V was clipped by 0 bases and J by 4 bases, with 11 bases between them. The germline V gene encodes CDR1 SGHRS and CDR2 YFSETQ. The CDR3 has 14 amino acids. DNA of the CDR3: TGCGCCAGCAGCTTGGCGGCAGGGCTTTACGAGCAGTACTTC. Translated: CASSLAAGLYEQYF.

The chain couples TRBV12-3 or TRBV12-4 to TRBJ1-3; D uncertain. V lost 6 bases to trimming and J lost 4 bases, with 10 bases between them. The CDR3 contains 13 residues. The CDR3 here is CASRVGGGNTIYF. CDR3 coding DNA: TGTGCCAGCAGGGTGGGTGGCGGAAACACCATATATTTT.

This clonotype was counted only a few times. The chain uses TRBV5-1 and TRBJ1-1; 8 bases are a match to TRBD1. Germline V gene data show CDR1 as SGHRS and CDR2 as YFSETQ. Germline trimming cut 6 bases from V and 1 base from J; bases unmatched to any gene: 11. The CDR3 totals 16 residues. This CDR3 reads CASTRDRPSSNTEAFF. The CDR3 nucleotides read TGCGCCAGCACGCGGGACAGGCCAAGCTCGAACACTGAAGCTTTCTTT.

Concerning this clonotype itself: Mismatch with germline at one junction end may stem from a read error. The gene calls are TRBV6-2 or TRBV6-3 and TRBJ2-7; D ambiguous. Germline V gene sequence: CDR1 MNHEY, CDR2 SVGEGT. This CDR3 comprises 11 residues. The CDR3 is CASSDSLEQYF. CDR3 DNA: TGTGCCAGCAGTGACTCTCTCGAGCAGTACTTC.